The 23 T cell receptor beta chains listed next were all sequenced from one sample in a study of cytomegalovirus exposure and HLA in healthy donors (dated by TCRdb to the late 2010s). Library preparation was by the immunoSEQ multiplex PCR assay. For the multiplex PCR, a mixture combining 60 forward primers for TCR Vbeta segments and 13 reverse primers for TCR Jbeta segments was used. The immuneACCESS repertoire file appears here via TCRdb, limited to in-frame rearrangements. These files lack a portion of the clones; in checked studies, under half of the deficit traces to unresolved V genes, and the cause of the others is not known. The sample has 50,000 to 55,000 clones on record, 81% of them singletons. The ten largest clones take up about 2.3% of the sample. The source material was PBMCs. These TCRs come from a boy between 5 and 17 years old in good health and CMV-seropositive.

J is TRBJ2-3 and V is TRBV10-2; perhaps TRBD1 as D (6 bases). CDR3 size: 14 residues. Per germline, CDR1 WSHSY and CDR2 SAAADI. With 3 bases removed from V and 8 bases from J, the gap between germline ends came to 15 bases. CDR3 DNA sequence: TGCGCCAGCAGTGAAACAGGGTCAAAGGGTACGCAGTATTTT. Translating gives CASSETGSKGTQYF.

The chain combines TRBV6-6 with TRBJ2-1; 13 positions match TRBD2. CDR3 length: 15 residues. V trimming: 2 bases; J trimming: 10 bases; junction bases outside the gene matches: 5. The V gene's germline CDR1 is MNHNY and CDR2 SVGAGI (reference sequence). The CDR3 reads CASSYTSGGGGEQFF. CDR3 DNA: TGTGCCAGCAGTTACACTAGCGGGGGGGGCGGCGAGCAGTTCTTC.

The chain carries TRBV5-6 and TRBJ1-6; 10 bases fit TRBD1. CDR3 size: 17 residues. J lost 5 bases, V lost 1 base, and 6 bases had no gene match. From germline, CDR1 is SGHDT and CDR2 YYEEEE. The CDR3 reads CASSLIPGTGDNSPLHF. The CDR3 region has the DNA TGTGCCAGCAGCTTGATCCCCGGGACAGGGGATAATTCACCCCTCCACTTT.

V usage is TRBV18 and J usage is TRBJ2-1, with D possibly matching TRBD2 (6 bases). Germline V gene lookup returns CDR1 KGHSH and CDR2 LQKENI. This CDR3 is 13 amino acids long. Trimming removed 8 bases from V and 4 bases from J, with 12 bases in between. Here the CDR3 DNA reads TGTGCCAGCCGGGGACTGTCTTACAATGAGCAGTTCTTC. Protein: CASRGLSYNEQFF.

The CDR3 protein is CASSLGRGSTDTQYF. CDR3 sequence (DNA): TGTGCCAGCAGCTTGGGGCGGGGGAGCACAGATACGCAGTATTTT. The chain couples TRBV5-4 to TRBJ2-3; 7 nucleotides match TRBD2. V was clipped by 0 bases and J by 0 bases; unmatched bases: 1. CDR1 SGHNT and CDR2 YYREEE come from the germline V gene (reference sequence). This CDR3 region has 15 residues.

This chain uses TRBV11-2 with TRBJ1-4; perhaps TRBD1 as D (6 bases). The V gene lost 1 base and the J gene lost 7 bases, with 13 bases spanning the gap. The germline V gene has CDR1 SGHAT and CDR2 FQNNGV. There are 15 residues in the CDR3. The CDR3 nucleotides read TGTGCCAGCAGCTTAGTGATGGCAGGGGTTGAAAAACTGTTTTTT. Its protein is CASSLVMAGVEKLFF.

In this sample, this clone turned up a few times. V usage is TRBV9 and J usage is TRBJ2-3, with D perhaps TRBD2 (7 bases). The CDR3 has 16 amino acids. V was cut by 0 bases and J by 5 bases, with 16 bases left in between. Germline V gene lookup returns CDR1 SGDLS and CDR2 YYNGEE. The CDR3 coding sequence is TGTGCCAGCAGCGTAGAAGGGGGGGGGCTGAGAGATACGCAGTATTTT. Protein: CASSVEGGGLRDTQYF.

This clone was counted only a few times. This chain connects TRBV27 to TRBJ1-3, with D uncertain. V was pared by 5 bases and J by 0 bases, with 11 bases between. This CDR3 has 15 residues. Germline CDR1 and CDR2: MNHEY and SMNVEV (reference sequence). The CDR3 DNA is TGTGCCAGCAGTCTCACCGGGAGCTCTGGAAACACCATATATTTT. As protein: CASSLTGSSGNTIYF.

The chain recombines TRBV7-9 with TRBJ2-1; perhaps TRBD2 as D (5 bases). Trimming removed 5 bases at V and 7 bases at J, with 12 bases between. From germline, CDR1 is SEHNR and CDR2 FQNEAQ (reference sequence). This CDR3 spans 13 amino acids. The CDR3 here is CASSRGLFNEQFF. In DNA, the CDR3 is TGTGCCAGCAGCCGCGGGTTGTTTAATGAGCAGTTCTTC.

The chain carries TRBV9 and TRBJ2-6, with D hard to call. The CDR3 consists of 12 residues. Trimming took 4 bases from V and 4 from J, leaving 3 bases between them. CDR1 is SGDLS and CDR2 is YYNGEE in the germline V gene. The CDR3 DNA reads as TGTGCCAGCAGCCGGGGGGCCAACGTCCTGACTTTC. The encoded protein is CASSRGANVLTF.

Here the CDR3 reads CASRKTGGRRGYTF. DNA of the CDR3: TGTGCCAGCAGAAAGACAGGGGGGAGGAGGGGCTACACCTTC. The chain links TRBV5-5 to TRBJ1-2, with 9 bases matching TRBD1. The germline V gene has CDR1 SGHKS and CDR2 YYEKEE (reference sequence). The CDR3 contains 14 residues. The V gene end was trimmed by 5 bases and the J gene end by 8 bases; junction bases not matched to a gene: 10.

This clone has a single count. V and J are TRBV29-1 and TRBJ1-1; 8 bases line up with TRBD1. The CDR3 has 15 residues. With V trimmed by 4 bases and J by 4 bases, 11 bases remained unmatched. The germline V gene has CDR1 SQVTM and CDR2 ANQGSEA. The CDR3 sequence is CSVVGDRGGGTEAFF. The CDR3, as DNA: TGCAGCGTTGTCGGAGACAGGGGAGGGGGCACTGAAGCTTTCTTT. The complete variable domain, with remaining parts taken from reference TRBV29-1 and TRBJ1-1, reads SAVISQKPSRDICQRGTSLTIQCQVDSQVTMMFWYRQQPGQSLTLIATANQGSEATYESGFVIDKFPISRPNLTFSTLTVSNMSPEDSSIYLCSVVGDRGGGTEAFFGQGTRLTVV.

The gene calls are TRBV2 and TRBJ1-1, with D possibly matching TRBD1 (5 bases). V lost 3 bases and J lost 1, with 12 bases in between. The CDR3 runs to 15 residues. Germline lookup yields CDR1 SNHLY and CDR2 FYNNEI. Here the CDR3 reads CASSDSGGGNTEAFF. CDR3 coding DNA: TGTGCCAGCAGTGATTCTGGCGGGGGGAACACTGAAGCTTTCTTT. Together with reference TRBV2 and TRBJ1-1, the CDR3 gives the full variable domain: EPEVTQTPSHQVTQMGQEVILRCVPISNHLYFYWYRQILGQKVEFLVSFYNNEISEKSEIFDDQFSVERPDGSNFTLKIRSTKLEDSAMYFCASSDSGGGNTEAFFGQGTRLTVV.

The V call is TRBV4-2, the J call TRBJ2-3; 9 bases map to TRBD2. Germline CDR1 and CDR2: LGHNA and YNFKEQ. There are 15 residues in the CDR3. V was pared by 7 bases and J by 2 bases, with 7 bases of the junction left unmatched. CDR3 sequence: CASTTGTSPTDTQYF. CDR3 nucleotides: TGTGCCAGCACAACCGGGACTAGCCCCACAGATACGCAGTATTTT.

The rearrangement joins TRBV6-5 to TRBJ1-4; D gene ambiguous. Trimming removed 0 bases at V and 1 base at J, with 6 bases between. Germline-derived CDR1 and CDR2 are MNHEY and SVGAGI. The length of the CDR3 is 15 residues. This CDR3 reads CASSYSSVTNEKLFF. The CDR3 nucleotides are TGTGCCAGCAGTTACTCTTCAGTAACTAATGAAAAACTGTTTTTT.

This clone has just a few counts. The V and J genes are TRBV7-9 and TRBJ2-4; tentatively, D is TRBD2 (6 bases). The CDR3 has 17 amino acids. V was cut by 3 bases and J by 5 bases, with 20 bases left in between. Germline-derived CDR1 and CDR2 are SEHNR and FQNEAQ (reference sequence). The CDR3 DNA is TGTGCCAGCAGCTTTGGGGGGTCCTCGAACCGTGAAAACATTCAGTACTTC. It encodes CASSFGGSSNRENIQYF.

This clone has only one observation. V usage is TRBV10-1 and J usage is TRBJ2-7; D may be TRBD1 (6 bases). The CDR3 length is 15 residues. The germline V gene encodes CDR1 WNHNN and CDR2 SYGVQD (reference sequence). The V end lost 3 bases, the J end lost 5 bases, and 17 bases lay between the germline ends. Here the CDR3 DNA reads TGCGCCAGCAGTGAATCGCAGGGGTTTTACGACGAGCAGTACTTC. As protein: CASSESQGFYDEQYF.

This clone appeared once. The V gene is TRBV4-1, the J gene TRBJ2-5, with D uncertain. CDR3 length equals 15 residues. Trimming took off 4 bases at V and 5 bases at J, with 17 bases between the two ends. Germline CDR1 reads MGHRA; CDR2 reads YSYEKL. CDR3 in amino acids: CASSRIVAPLETQYF. The CDR3 region has the DNA TGCGCCAGCAGCCGAATCGTGGCACCGCTGGAGACCCAGTACTTC.

Only a few counts were recorded for this clone. As DNA, the CDR3 is TGTGCCAGCAGCTTGGCCGGGACTAGCGGGGTGGGCGCAGATACGCAGTATTTT. Translated, it gives CASSLAGTSGVGADTQYF. The rearrangement links TRBV5-4 to TRBJ2-3; 13 nucleotides align to TRBD2. Germline CDR1 and CDR2: SGHNT and YYREEE (reference sequence). This CDR3 is 18 amino acids long. V shed 0 bases, J shed 4 bases, and the junction held 8 bases outside the gene matches.

As concerns this clone: Other nucleotide sequences from this sample produce the same CDR3. This chain joins TRBV5-1 and TRBJ1-1, with 7 bases matching TRBD1. The CDR3 sequence is 12 residues long. The ends lost 4 bases at V and 8 bases at J; junction bases unmatched: 5. Germline CDR1 SGHRS, CDR2 YFSETQ. CDR3 region: CASSRDSAEAFF. CDR3 DNA: TGCGCCAGCAGCCGGGACAGCGCCGAAGCTTTCTTT.

The chain recombines TRBV5-4 with TRBJ2-3; 11 bases fit TRBD2. Germline V gene sequence: CDR1 SGHNT, CDR2 YYREEE (reference sequence). The CDR3 totals 15 residues. Trimming at V came to 2 bases and at J to 6 bases, leaving 5 bases not matched to a gene. The CDR3 protein is CASSFPSGGLDTQYF. The CDR3 nucleotides are TGTGCCAGCAGCTTCCCTAGCGGGGGGTTGGATACGCAGTATTTT.

This clone was seen a handful of times. The V call is TRBV5-4, the J call TRBJ2-7, with 7 bases fitting TRBD1. The J segment lost 6 bases and the V segment lost 4 bases, leaving 10 bases of the junction unmatched. This CDR3 spans 14 amino acids. Germline V gene data show CDR1 as SGHNT and CDR2 as YYREEE (reference sequence). CDR3 in DNA: TGTGCCAGCAGCCCCTGGGACAGCTCGTTCGAGCAGTACTTC. Its translation is CASSPWDSSFEQYF. Together with reference TRBV5-4 and TRBJ2-7, the CDR3 gives the full variable domain: ETGVTQSPTHLIKTRGQQVTLRCSSQSGHNTVSWYQQALGQGPQFIFQYYREEENGRGNFPPRFSGLQFPNYSSELNVNALELDDSALYLCASSPWDSSFEQYFGPGTRLTVT.

This clone was counted once. The chain links TRBV19 to TRBJ2-1; TRBD1 aligns across 9 bases. Looked up from germline, CDR1 is LNHDA and CDR2 is SQIVND (reference sequence). There are 13 residues in the CDR3. V trimming: 6 bases; J trimming: 6 bases; junction bases outside the gene matches: 3. The CDR3 nucleotides are TGTGCCAGTAGGGGACAGGGTGCCAATGAGCAGTTCTTC. Residues: CASRGQGANEQFF.